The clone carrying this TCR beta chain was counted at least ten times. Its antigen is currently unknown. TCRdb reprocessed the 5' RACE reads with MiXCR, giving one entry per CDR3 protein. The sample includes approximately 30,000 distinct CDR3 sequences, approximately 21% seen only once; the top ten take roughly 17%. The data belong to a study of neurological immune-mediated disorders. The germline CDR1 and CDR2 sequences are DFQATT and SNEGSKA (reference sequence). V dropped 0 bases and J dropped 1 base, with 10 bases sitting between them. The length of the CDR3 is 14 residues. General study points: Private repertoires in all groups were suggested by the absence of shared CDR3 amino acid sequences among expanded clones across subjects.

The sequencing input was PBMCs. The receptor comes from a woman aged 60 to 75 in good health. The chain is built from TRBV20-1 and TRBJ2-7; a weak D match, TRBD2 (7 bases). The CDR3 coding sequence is TGCAGTGCTAGAGAAGGGGGGGCTTCCTACGAGCAGTACTTC. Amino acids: CSAREGGASYEQYF.